This is a list of T cell receptor beta chains from one sample in a study of blood T cell repertoires in COVID-19. The repertoire was sequenced with immunoSEQ multiplex PCR; TCRdb's copy has only in-frame clones and lacks some. The sample holds about 82,000 clones; about four fifths are singletons and the top ten take approximately 6.8%. Sequenced: peripheral blood. All receptors derive from a man aged 45-65 years with active or convalescent COVID-19. Each CDR3 is given with its conserved first and last residue. D genes are given only for firm matches. Rows may omit the clone size; those that give it use once, few, many or a size class.

TRBJ1-6 14 . TRBV28 . CASSFGQPNSPLHF TGTGCCAGCAGTTTTGGACAGCCGAATTCACCCCTCCACTTT
TRBJ2-1 12 TRBD2 TRBV29-1 . CSVEREGNEQFF TGCAGCGTTGAAAGGGAGGGGAATGAGCAGTTCTTC
TRBJ2-3 18 TRBD2 TRBV4-2 . CASSTGLAGVLPTDTQYF TGTGCCAGCAGCACGGGACTAGCGGGGGTTCTTCCCACAGATACGCAGTATTTT
TRBJ1-1 14 TRBD1 TRBV28 . CASRLGQGGTEAFF TGTGCCAGCAGGTTGGGACAGGGAGGCACTGAAGCTTTCTTT
TRBJ2-5 13 . TRBV11-2 . CASSLSGGETQYF TGTGCCAGCAGCTTATCCGGCGGCGAGACCCAGTACTTC
TRBJ2-3 16 TRBD1 TRBV6-1 few CASSALDRGRADTQYF TGTGCCAGCAGTGCCTTGGACAGGGGGCGAGCAGATACGCAGTATTTT
TRBJ2-1 14 TRBD1 TRBV6-1 . CASSDGQGPNEQFF TGTGCCAGCAGTGACGGACAGGGGCCCAATGAGCAGTTCTTC
TRBJ2-3 17 TRBD1 TRBV7-9 . CASSLDGTASYTDTQYF TGTGCCAGCAGCTTAGATGGGACAGCGTCCTACACAGATACGCAGTATTTT
TRBJ2-3 14 . TRBV7-9 . CASSLRGDTDTQYF TGTGCCAGCAGCTTGCGGGGAGACACAGATACGCAGTATTTT
TRBJ1-2 13 . TRBV5-3 . CARSLGEGYGYTF TGTGCCAGAAGCTTGGGGGAGGGCTATGGCTACACCTTC
TRBJ2-1 17 TRBD2 TRBV7-8 . CASSLRLAGGSRNEQFF TGTGCCAGCAGCTTGCGACTAGCGGGGGGCTCTAGGAATGAGCAGTTCTTC
TRBJ2-2 15 . TRBV7-2 . CASSLQGRGTGELFF TGTGCCAGCAGCTTACAGGGCCGGGGGACCGGGGAGCTGTTTTTT
TRBJ1-2 14 . TRBV6-5 . CASSYARSNYGYTF TGTGCCAGCAGTTACGCCAGGTCTAACTATGGCTACACCTTC
TRBJ1-3 15 . TRBV2 . CASSVGGRGTNTIYF TGTGCCAGCAGTGTAGGAGGCAGGGGAACAAACACCATATATTTT
TRBJ1-1 13 . TRBV11-2 . CASSFGGDTEAFF TGTGCCAGCAGCTTTGGAGGGGACACTGAAGCTTTCTTT
TRBJ1-1 18 TRBD1 TRBV5-1 . CASSPTGTGGVWNTEAFF TGCGCCAGCAGCCCGACCGGGACAGGGGGTGTCTGGAACACTGAAGCTTTCTTT
TRBJ1-5 14 TRBD1 TRBV19 . CASSGTGGGQPQHF TGTGCCAGTAGTGGGACAGGGGGAGGTCAGCCCCAGCATTTT
TRBJ2-3 14 . TRBV4-3 . CASSQALSTDTQYF TGCGCCAGCAGCCAAGCGTTAAGCACAGATACGCAGTATTTT
TRBJ2-7 17 . TRBV9 . CASSPRSRAGADYEQYF TGTGCCAGCAGCCCCCGAAGTCGGGCAGGGGCTGACTACGAGCAGTACTTC
TRBJ2-7 14 TRBD1 TRBV5-5 . CASTGTGVSYEQYF TGTGCCAGCACCGGGACAGGGGTCTCCTACGAGCAGTACTTC
TRBJ1-6 12 . TRBV10-3 . CAIRGNNSPLHF TGTGCCATCAGGGGCAATAATTCACCCCTCCACTTT
TRBJ1-2 15 TRBD1 TRBV27 . CASTPLDRINYGYTF TGTGCCAGCACCCCACTGGACAGGATTAACTATGGCTACACCTTC
TRBJ2-1 16 TRBD2 TRBV3-1/TRBV3-2 . CASSQQGLAGGNEQFF TGTGCCAGCAGCCAACAAGGACTAGCGGGGGGCAATGAGCAGTTCTTC
TRBJ1-2 12 . TRBV13 . CASSFTQGGYTF TGTGCCAGCAGCTTTACGCAGGGCGGCTACACCTTC
TRBJ1-5 14 . TRBV19 . CASSIITGNQPQHF TGTGCCAGTAGTATCATAACCGGGAATCAGCCCCAGCATTTT
TRBJ2-1 17 TRBD2 TRBV20-1 . CSASARPGGGSYNEQFF TGCAGTGCTAGTGCCAGGCCTGGCGGGGGATCCTACAATGAGCAGTTCTTC
TRBJ1-2 17 TRBD1 TRBV28 . CASRLRGAQGSVDGYTF TGTGCCAGCAGGCTCAGGGGGGCGCAGGGATCAGTGGATGGCTACACCTTC
TRBJ2-3 14 . TRBV4-1 . CASSQTGPADTQYF TGCGCCAGCAGCCAGACTGGTCCCGCGGATACGCAGTATTTT
TRBJ1-5 12 TRBD1 TRBV28 . CARGQNNQPQHF TGTGCCAGGGGACAGAACAATCAGCCCCAGCATTTT